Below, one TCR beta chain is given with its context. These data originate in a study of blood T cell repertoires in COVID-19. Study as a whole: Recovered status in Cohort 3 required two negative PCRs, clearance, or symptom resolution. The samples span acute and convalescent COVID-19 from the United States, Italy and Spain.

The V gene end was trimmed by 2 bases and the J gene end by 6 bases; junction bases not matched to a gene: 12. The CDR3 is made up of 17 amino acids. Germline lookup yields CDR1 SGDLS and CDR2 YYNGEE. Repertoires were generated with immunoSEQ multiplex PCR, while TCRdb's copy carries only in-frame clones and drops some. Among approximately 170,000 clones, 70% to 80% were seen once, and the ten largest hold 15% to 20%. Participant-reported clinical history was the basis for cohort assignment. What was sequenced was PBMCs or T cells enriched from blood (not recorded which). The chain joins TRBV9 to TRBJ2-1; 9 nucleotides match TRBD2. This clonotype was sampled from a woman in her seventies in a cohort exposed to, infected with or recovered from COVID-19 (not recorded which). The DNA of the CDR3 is TGTGCCAGCAGCGTTAGATATTTGGCTAGCGGGACCAATGAGCAGTTCTTC. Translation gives CASSVRYLASGTNEQFF.